The 10 T cell receptor beta chains in this list originate from one sample, sequenced in a study of response to subunit inactivated influenza vaccine. Using its own MiXCR run on the RT-PCR reads, TCRdb lists one record per CDR3 protein. The sample holds about 700,000 distinct CDR3 sequences, around 14% seen once. The sequences come from PBMCs from blood, collected about 12 days after vaccination. The receptors were sampled from a man in his fifties or sixties who received an inactivated influenza vaccine.

This clonotype was detected ten times or more. The rearrangement uses TRBV12-3 or TRBV12-4 and TRBJ2-3; perhaps TRBD2 as D (5 bases). The germline V and J ends were trimmed by 7 bases and 10 bases, with 15 bases remaining between them. CDR3 size: 12 residues. CDR3 sequence (DNA): TGTGCCAGCAATCCCTCTGGGAGTGCGCAGTATTTT. Translating it yields CASNPSGSAQYF.

In its sample, this clonotype was seen many times. The genes are TRBV11-2 and TRBJ1-3; D is unclear. V gave up 6 bases and J gave up 2 bases, with 11 bases separating them. The CDR3 loop spans 14 amino acids. In germline, CDR1 is SGHAT, CDR2 FQNNGV. The CDR3 sequence: CASSPSRTGNTIYF. The CDR3 DNA reads as TGTGCCAGCAGTCCTTCCCGGACTGGAAACACCATATATTTT.

J is TRBJ2-7 and V is TRBV20-1, with TRBD2 matching 9 bases. CDR3 length: 14 residues. V gave up 1 base and J gave up 5 bases; unmatched junction bases: 6. Germline CDR1 reads DFQATT; CDR2 reads SNEGSKA (reference sequence). CDR3 sequence reads: CSARGVAGEDEQYF. The CDR3 coding sequence is TGCAGTGCTAGAGGGGTAGCGGGAGAAGACGAGCAGTACTTC.

This rearrangement joins TRBV5-1 to TRBJ1-1; 7 bases align to TRBD1. Germline V lookup: CDR1 SGHRS, CDR2 YFSETQ. Trimming at V came to 3 bases and at J to 7 bases, leaving 6 bases not matched to a gene. This CDR3 is 13 amino acids long. The CDR3 sequence: CASSWTTGNEAFF. DNA for the CDR3: TGCGCCAGCAGCTGGACGACAGGGAATGAAGCTTTCTTT. Based on the CDR3 plus reference TRBV5-1 and TRBJ1-1, the full variable domain is KAGVTQTPRYLIKTRGQQVTLSCSPISGHRSVSWYQQTPGQGLQFLFEYFSETQRNKGNFPGRFSGRQFSNSRSEMNVSTLELGDSALYLCASSWTTGNEAFFGQGTRLTVV.

The chain couples TRBV20-1 to TRBJ2-5; no clear D gene. Germline CDR1 and CDR2: DFQATT and SNEGSKA (reference sequence). The CDR3 runs to 13 residues. Trimming took 3 bases from V and 2 from J, leaving 10 bases between them. The CDR3 nucleotides are TGCAGTGCTAGGTCCCAGGCACAAGAGACCCAGTACTTC. This codes for CSARSQAQETQYF.

The chain uses TRBV30 and TRBJ2-7; TRBD1 might be the D (6 bases). V was cut by 5 bases and J by 4 bases, with 12 bases left in between. The CDR3 has 12 residues. In germline, CDR1 is GTSNPN, CDR2 SVGIG (reference sequence). The DNA for the CDR3 is TGTGCCTGGGGGGACAAAGATTACGAGCAGTACTTC. This codes for CAWGDKDYEQYF.

This clonotype was found a few times. The V and J genes are TRBV7-8 and TRBJ2-1, with 10 positions matching TRBD2. From germline, CDR1 is SGHVS and CDR2 FQNEAQ. The CDR3 extends over 16 amino acids. J was trimmed by 4 bases and V by 4 bases; bases with no gene match: 7. CDR3 in DNA: TGTGCCAGCAGCTCCCGGACTAGCGGAAATTACAATGAGCAGTTCTTC. It is translated as CASSSRTSGNYNEQFF.

The chain joins TRBV7-8 to TRBJ1-1; D gene unclear. This CDR3 comprises 14 residues. The V end lost 6 bases, the J end lost 4 bases, and 15 bases lay between the germline ends. In germline, CDR1 is SGHVS, CDR2 FQNEAQ. CDR3 DNA sequence: TGTGCCAGCAGTTATACCGCCGGCGGCACTGAAGCTTTCTTT. Its translation: CASSYTAGGTEAFF. The variable domain in full, with the rest retrieved from reference TRBV7-8 and TRBJ1-1, is GAGVSQSPRYKVAKRGQDVALRCDPISGHVSLFWYQQALGQGPEFLTYFQNEAQLDKSGLPSDRFFAERPEGSVSTLKIQRTQQEDSAVYLCASSYTAGGTEAFFGQGTRLTVV.

This chain uses TRBV7-9 with TRBJ2-3, with 10 bases matching TRBD2. Germline V CDR1 and CDR2: SEHNR, FQNEAQ (reference sequence). The CDR3 spans 16 residues. After removal of 2 bases from V and 4 bases from J, the junction contained 6 bases not matched to a gene. CDR3 amino acids: CASSLTSGMGADTQYF. Written as DNA, the CDR3 is TGTGCCAGCAGCTTAACTAGCGGGATGGGTGCAGATACGCAGTATTTT.

This clonotype was counted many times. The J gene is TRBJ1-5, the V gene TRBV11-2; no clear D gene. Trimming left V 0 bases short and J 7 bases short, with 7 bases between. The germline V gene encodes CDR1 SGHAT and CDR2 FQNNGV. The CDR3 is 13 residues long. CDR3 loop: CASSLDIAQPQHF. The CDR3, as DNA: TGTGCCAGCAGCTTAGATATCGCCCAGCCCCAGCATTTT.